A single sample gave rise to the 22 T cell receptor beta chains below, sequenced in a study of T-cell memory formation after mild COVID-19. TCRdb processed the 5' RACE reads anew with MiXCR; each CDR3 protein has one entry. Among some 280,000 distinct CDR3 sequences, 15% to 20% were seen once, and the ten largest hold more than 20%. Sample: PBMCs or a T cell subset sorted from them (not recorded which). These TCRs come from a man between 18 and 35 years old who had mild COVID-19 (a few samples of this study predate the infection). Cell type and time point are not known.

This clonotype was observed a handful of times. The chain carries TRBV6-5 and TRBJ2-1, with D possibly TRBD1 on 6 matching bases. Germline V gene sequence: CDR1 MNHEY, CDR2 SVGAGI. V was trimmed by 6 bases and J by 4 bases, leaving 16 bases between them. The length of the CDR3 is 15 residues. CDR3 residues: CASSPVRDIYNEQFF. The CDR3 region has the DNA TGTGCCAGCAGCCCAGTCCGGGACATATACAATGAGCAGTTCTTC.

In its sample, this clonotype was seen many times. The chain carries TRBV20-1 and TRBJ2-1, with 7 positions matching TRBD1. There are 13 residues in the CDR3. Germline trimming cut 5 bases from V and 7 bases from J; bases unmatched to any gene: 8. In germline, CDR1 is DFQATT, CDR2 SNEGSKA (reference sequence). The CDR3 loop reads CSADSGTVNEQFF. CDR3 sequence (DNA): TGCAGTGCTGACTCCGGGACAGTTAATGAGCAGTTCTTC.

CDR3 amino acids: CASRGSYEQYF. The CDR3 nucleotides are TGTGCCAGTAGAGGTTCCTACGAGCAGTACTTC. This sequence joins TRBV19 and TRBJ2-7, with D hard to call. Germline V gene data show CDR1 as LNHDA and CDR2 as SQIVND (reference sequence). The CDR3 covers 11 residues. V lost 6 bases to trimming and J lost 1 base, with 4 bases between them.

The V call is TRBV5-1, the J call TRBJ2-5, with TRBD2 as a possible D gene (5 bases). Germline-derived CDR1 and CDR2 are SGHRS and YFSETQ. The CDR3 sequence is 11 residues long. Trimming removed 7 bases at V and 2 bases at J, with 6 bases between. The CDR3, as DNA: TGCGCCAGCCGGGATCAAGAGACCCAGTACTTC. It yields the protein CASRDQETQYF.

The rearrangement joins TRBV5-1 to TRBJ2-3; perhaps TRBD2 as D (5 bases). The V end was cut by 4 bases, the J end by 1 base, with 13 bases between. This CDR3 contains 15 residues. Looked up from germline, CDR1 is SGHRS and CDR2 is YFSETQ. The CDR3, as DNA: TGCGCCAGCAGCCCCCGGGGTCAGGGCACAGATACGCAGTATTTT. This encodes CASSPRGQGTDTQYF.

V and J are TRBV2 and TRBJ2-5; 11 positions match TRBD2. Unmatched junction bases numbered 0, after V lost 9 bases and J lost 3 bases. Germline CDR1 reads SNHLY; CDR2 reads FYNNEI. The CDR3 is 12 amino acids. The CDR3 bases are TGTGCCAGGACTAGCGGGGAAGAGACCCAGTACTTC. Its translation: CARTSGEETQYF.

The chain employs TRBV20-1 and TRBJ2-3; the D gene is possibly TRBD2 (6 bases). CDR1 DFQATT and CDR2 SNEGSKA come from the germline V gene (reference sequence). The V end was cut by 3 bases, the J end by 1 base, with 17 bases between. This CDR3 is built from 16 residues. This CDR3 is CSASSGPGVGTDTQYF. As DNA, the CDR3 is TGCAGTGCTAGTAGTGGCCCGGGGGTCGGCACAGATACGCAGTATTTT.

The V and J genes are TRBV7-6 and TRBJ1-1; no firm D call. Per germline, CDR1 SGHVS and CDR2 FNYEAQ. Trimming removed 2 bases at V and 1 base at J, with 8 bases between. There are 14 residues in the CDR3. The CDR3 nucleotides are TGTGCCAGCAGCTTAAGGCAGAAGAACACTGAAGCTTTCTTT. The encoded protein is CASSLRQKNTEAFF.

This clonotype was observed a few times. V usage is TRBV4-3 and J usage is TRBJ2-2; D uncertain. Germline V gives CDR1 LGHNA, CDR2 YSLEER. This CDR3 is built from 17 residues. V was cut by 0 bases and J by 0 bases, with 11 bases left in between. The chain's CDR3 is CASSQDHDGSNTGELFF. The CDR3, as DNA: TGCGCCAGCAGCCAAGATCATGACGGATCGAACACCGGGGAGCTGTTTTTT.

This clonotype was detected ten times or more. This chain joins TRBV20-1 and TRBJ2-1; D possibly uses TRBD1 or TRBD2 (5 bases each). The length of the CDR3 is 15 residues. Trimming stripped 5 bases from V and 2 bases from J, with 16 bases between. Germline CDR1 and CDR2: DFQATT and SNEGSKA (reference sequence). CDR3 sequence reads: CSAYPPGLAYNEQFF. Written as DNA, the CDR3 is TGCAGTGCTTACCCCCCGGGGCTTGCCTACAATGAGCAGTTCTTC.

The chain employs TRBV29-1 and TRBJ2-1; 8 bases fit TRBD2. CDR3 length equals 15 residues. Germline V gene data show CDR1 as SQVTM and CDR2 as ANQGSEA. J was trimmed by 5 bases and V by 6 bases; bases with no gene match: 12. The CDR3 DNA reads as TGCAGCGTCCAGCCTTTCGCGGGGGGTCACAATGAGCAGTTCTTC. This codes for CSVQPFAGGHNEQFF.

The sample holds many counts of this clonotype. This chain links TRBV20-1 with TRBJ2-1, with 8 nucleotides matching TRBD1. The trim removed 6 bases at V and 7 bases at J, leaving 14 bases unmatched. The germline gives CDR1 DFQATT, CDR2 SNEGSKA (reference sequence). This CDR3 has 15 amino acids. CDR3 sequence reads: CSALPTGGLRNEQFF. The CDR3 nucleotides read TGCAGTGCCTTACCTACAGGGGGGCTTCGAAATGAGCAGTTCTTC.

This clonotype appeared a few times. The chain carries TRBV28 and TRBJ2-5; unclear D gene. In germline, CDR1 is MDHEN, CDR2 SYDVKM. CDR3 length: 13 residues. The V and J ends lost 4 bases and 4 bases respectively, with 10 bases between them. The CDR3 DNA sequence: TGTGCCAGCAGTTCCCCAGACCGAGAGACCCAGTACTTC. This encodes CASSSPDRETQYF. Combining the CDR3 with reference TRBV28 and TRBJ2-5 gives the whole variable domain DVKVTQSSRYLVKRTGEKVFLECVQDMDHENMFWYRQDPGLGLRLIYFSYDVKMKEKGDIPEGYSVSREKKERFSLILESASTNQTSMYLCASSSPDRETQYFGPGTRLLVL.

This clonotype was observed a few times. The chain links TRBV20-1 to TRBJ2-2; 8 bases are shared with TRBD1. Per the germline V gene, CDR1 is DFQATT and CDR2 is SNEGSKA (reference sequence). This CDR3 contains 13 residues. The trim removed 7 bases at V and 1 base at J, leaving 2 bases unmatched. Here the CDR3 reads CSGRGQNTGELFF. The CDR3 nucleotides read TGCAGTGGCAGGGGGCAGAACACCGGGGAGCTGTTTTTT.

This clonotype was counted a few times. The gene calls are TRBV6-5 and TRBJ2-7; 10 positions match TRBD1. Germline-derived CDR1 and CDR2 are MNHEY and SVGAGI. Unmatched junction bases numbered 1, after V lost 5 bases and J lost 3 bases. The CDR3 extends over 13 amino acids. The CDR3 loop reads CASSRDRGYEQYV. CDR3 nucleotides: TGTGCCAGCAGTCGGGACAGGGGCTACGAGCAGTACGTC.

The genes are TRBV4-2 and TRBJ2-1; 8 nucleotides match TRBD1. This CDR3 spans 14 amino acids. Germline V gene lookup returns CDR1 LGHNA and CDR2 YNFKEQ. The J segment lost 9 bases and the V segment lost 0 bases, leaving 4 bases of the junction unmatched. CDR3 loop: CASSQDRQGTEQFF. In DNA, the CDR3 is TGTGCCAGCAGCCAAGATCGACAGGGGACTGAGCAGTTCTTC.

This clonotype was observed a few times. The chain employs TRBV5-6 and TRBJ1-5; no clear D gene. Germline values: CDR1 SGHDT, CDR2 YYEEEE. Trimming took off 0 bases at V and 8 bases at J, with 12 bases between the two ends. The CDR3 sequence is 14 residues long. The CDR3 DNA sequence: TGTGCCAGCAGCTTGGGTTCGGGGAATAAGCCCCAGCATTTT. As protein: CASSLGSGNKPQHF. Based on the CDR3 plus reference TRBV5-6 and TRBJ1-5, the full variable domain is DAGVTQSPTHLIKTRGQQVTLRCSPKSGHDTVSWYQQALGQGPQFIFQYYEEEERQRGNFPDRFSGHQFPNYSSELNVNALLLGDSALYLCASSLGSGNKPQHFGDGTRLSIL.

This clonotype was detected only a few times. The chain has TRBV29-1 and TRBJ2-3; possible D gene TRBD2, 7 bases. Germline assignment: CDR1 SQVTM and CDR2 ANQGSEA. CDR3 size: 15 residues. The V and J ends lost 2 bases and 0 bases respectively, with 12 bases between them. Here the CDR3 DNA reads TGCAGCGTTGAATTTGCGGGGGCAAGCACAGATACGCAGTATTTT. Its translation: CSVEFAGASTDTQYF.

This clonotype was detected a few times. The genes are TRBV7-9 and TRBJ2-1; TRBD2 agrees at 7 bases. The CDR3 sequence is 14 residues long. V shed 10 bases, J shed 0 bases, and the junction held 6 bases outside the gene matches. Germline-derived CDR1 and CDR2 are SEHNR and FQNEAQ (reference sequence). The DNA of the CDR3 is TGTGCCACCACGGGGGGAGGCTCCTACAATGAGCAGTTCTTC. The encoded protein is CATTGGGSYNEQFF.

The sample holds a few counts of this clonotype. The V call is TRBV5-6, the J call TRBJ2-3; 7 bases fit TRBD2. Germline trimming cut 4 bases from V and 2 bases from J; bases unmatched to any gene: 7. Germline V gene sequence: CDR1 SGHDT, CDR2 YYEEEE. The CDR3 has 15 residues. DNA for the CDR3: TGTGCCAGCAGCCAACTAACTAGCGACACAGATACGCAGTATTTT. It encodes CASSQLTSDTDTQYF.

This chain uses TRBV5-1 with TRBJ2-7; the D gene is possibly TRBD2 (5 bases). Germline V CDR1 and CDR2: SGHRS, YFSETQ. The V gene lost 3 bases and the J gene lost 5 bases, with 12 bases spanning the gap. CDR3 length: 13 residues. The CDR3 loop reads CASSSFTGNEQYF. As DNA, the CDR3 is TGCGCCAGCAGCTCCTTCACGGGAAACGAGCAGTACTTC.

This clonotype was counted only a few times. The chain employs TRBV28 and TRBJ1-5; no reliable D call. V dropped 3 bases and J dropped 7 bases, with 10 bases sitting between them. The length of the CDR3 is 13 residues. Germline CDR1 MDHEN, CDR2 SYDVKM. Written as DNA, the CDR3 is TGTGCCAGCAGTTTCAGTCAGTCGCAGCCCCAGCATTTT. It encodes CASSFSQSQPQHF.